The 15 T cell receptor beta chains below come from one sample, sequenced in a study of T cell responses to AZD1222 COVID-19 vaccine. TCRdb's table, derived via immunoSEQ multiplex PCR, lists solely in-frame clones and lacks some. The repertoire has approximately 84,000 clones, around 85% of them found once; the top ten carry 8% to 13%. The sample consisted of peripheral blood, taken 28 days after the second AZD1222 dose. The receptors shown here come from an adult who received the AZD1222 COVID-19 vaccine.

V and J are TRBV2 and TRBJ1-1, with a weak D call TRBD1 (5 bases). The CDR3 consists of 13 residues. Germline lookup yields CDR1 SNHLY and CDR2 FYNNEI. V lost 11 bases, J lost 1 base, and 14 bases lay in between. The CDR3 loop is CASRDGGNTEAFF. CDR3 in DNA: TGTGCCTCAAGGGACGGCGGGAACACTGAAGCTTTCTTT.

The rearrangement joins TRBV7-8 to TRBJ1-5, with D uncertain. The V and J ends lost 5 bases and 3 bases respectively, with 11 bases between them. This CDR3 contains 14 residues. Germline lookup yields CDR1 SGHVS and CDR2 FQNEAQ. CDR3 residues: CASSRTVNNQPQHF. The CDR3 nucleotides read TGTGCCAGCAGCAGGACGGTGAACAATCAGCCCCAGCATTTT.

This chain links TRBV7-9 with TRBJ2-1, with 7 positions matching TRBD1. Germline-derived CDR1 and CDR2 are SEHNR and FQNEAQ (reference sequence). The CDR3 consists of 13 residues. Trimming took 5 bases from V and 10 from J; bases not matched to a gene: 8. The CDR3 region is CASSAAGTEEQFF. The CDR3 DNA sequence: TGTGCCAGCAGCGCCGCCGGGACAGAAGAGCAGTTCTTC.

The chain has TRBV7-8 and TRBJ1-1; D remains ambiguous. The CDR3 is 14 amino acids. V shed 5 bases and J shed 3 bases, with 13 bases lying between them. From germline, CDR1 is SGHVS and CDR2 FQNEAQ. The CDR3 region is CASSNYREDTEAFF. The CDR3, as DNA: TGTGCCAGCAGCAACTACCGGGAGGACACTGAAGCTTTCTTT.

The chain recombines TRBV4-2 with TRBJ2-7; TRBD1 or TRBD2 may be the D gene (5 bases each). V gave up 0 bases and J gave up 4 bases, with 13 bases separating them. Germline values: CDR1 LGHNA, CDR2 YNFKEQ. The CDR3 extends over 15 amino acids. The CDR3 DNA reads TGTGCCAGCAGCCAAGACACGGGACGGACTTACGAGCAGTACTTC. Translating it yields CASSQDTGRTYEQYF.

The CDR3: CASSARGGGEGYGYTF. The CDR3 coding sequence is TGTGCCAGCAGTGCTAGGGGCGGAGGGGAAGGCTATGGCTACACCTTC. This chain uses TRBV2 with TRBJ1-2, with D possibly TRBD1 on 5 matching bases. The V end lost 4 bases, the J end lost 4 bases, and 19 bases lay between the germline ends. CDR3 length: 16 amino acids. The germline gives CDR1 SNHLY, CDR2 FYNNEI.

The chain couples TRBV11-3 to TRBJ2-1, with 10 bases lining up with TRBD2. The germline CDR1 and CDR2 sequences are SGHNT and YENEEA. CDR3 length: 16 residues. Germline trimming cut 5 bases from V and 7 bases from J; bases unmatched to any gene: 11. The CDR3 here is CASSLDSGGIWNEQFF. The CDR3 DNA sequence: TGTGCCAGCAGCCTTGATAGCGGGGGGATCTGGAATGAGCAGTTCTTC.

This sequence joins TRBV9 and TRBJ2-5; D might be TRBD2 (6 bases). This CDR3 region has 14 residues. V dropped 0 bases and J dropped 4 bases, with 10 bases sitting between them. Per the germline V gene, CDR1 is SGDLS and CDR2 is YYNGEE. CDR3 sequence: CASSVAVGGETQYF. As DNA, the CDR3 is TGTGCCAGCAGCGTAGCTGTCGGGGGAGAGACCCAGTACTTC.

The chain uses TRBV6-6 and TRBJ1-2; maybe TRBD1 (5 bases). Trimming cost V 10 bases and J 0 bases, with 12 bases left between them. CDR1 and CDR2 from the germline V gene are MNHNY and SVGAGI (reference sequence). The CDR3 consists of 13 residues. The chain's CDR3 is CAIGALANYGYTF. The CDR3, as DNA: TGTGCCATAGGGGCCTTAGCTAACTATGGCTACACCTTC.

The chain recombines TRBV27 with TRBJ1-6; 10 nucleotides line up with TRBD1. V was clipped by 3 bases and J by 5 bases; unmatched bases: 4. Per germline, CDR1 MNHEY and CDR2 SMNVEV (reference sequence). The CDR3 is made up of 16 amino acids. The CDR3 DNA sequence: TGTGCCAGCAGTTTCTCCGGGACAGGGGATAATTCACCCCTCCACTTT. This encodes CASSFSGTGDNSPLHF.

Only a few counts were recorded for this clone. The chain combines TRBV9 with TRBJ2-1, with 11 bases lining up with TRBD2. The CDR3 covers 14 residues. CDR1 and CDR2 (germline): SGDLS, YYNGEE. V dropped 4 bases and J dropped 6; count of bases not matched to a gene: 3. CDR3 in DNA: TGTGCCAGCAGCAGTAGCGGGGGGGCCAATGAGCAGTTCTTC. Translation gives CASSSSGGANEQFF.

J is TRBJ2-7 and V is TRBV3-1 (or the pseudogene TRBV3-2); D uncertain. Germline CDR1 is LGHDT and CDR2 is YNNKEL (reference sequence). The ends were cut back, 5 bases at V and 0 bases at J, with 2 bases in the middle. The CDR3 spans 11 residues. Here the CDR3 DNA reads TGTGCCAGCAGCTCCTCCTACGAGCAGTACTTC. Encoded protein: CASSSSYEQYF.

V usage is TRBV2 and J usage is TRBJ1-6, with 10 bases fitting TRBD1. The trim removed 7 bases at V and 7 bases at J, leaving 4 bases unmatched. Germline values: CDR1 SNHLY, CDR2 FYNNEI. The CDR3 extends over 14 amino acids. For the CDR3, the DNA is TGTGCCAGCACCGGACAGGGGGAGAATTCACCCCTCCACTTT. Amino acids: CASTGQGENSPLHF.

The chain joins TRBV10-3 to TRBJ1-5; D unresolved. Germline loops: CDR1 ENHRY, CDR2 SYGVKD. V dropped 0 bases and J dropped 8 bases, with 8 bases sitting between them. The CDR3 has 13 residues. The CDR3 loop reads CAISESAVEPQHF. The CDR3 DNA sequence: TGTGCCATCAGTGAGTCTGCGGTTGAGCCCCAGCATTTT.

V gene TRBV5-6 combines with J gene TRBJ2-3; D gene unclear. This CDR3 comprises 15 residues. V lost 4 bases and J 3 bases, leaving 15 bases between the germline ends. Germline V lookup: CDR1 SGHDT, CDR2 YYEEEE. CDR3 nucleotide sequence: TGTGCCAGCAGCCCCTGGGCAGGAAGTACAGATACGCAGTATTTT. This codes for CASSPWAGSTDTQYF.